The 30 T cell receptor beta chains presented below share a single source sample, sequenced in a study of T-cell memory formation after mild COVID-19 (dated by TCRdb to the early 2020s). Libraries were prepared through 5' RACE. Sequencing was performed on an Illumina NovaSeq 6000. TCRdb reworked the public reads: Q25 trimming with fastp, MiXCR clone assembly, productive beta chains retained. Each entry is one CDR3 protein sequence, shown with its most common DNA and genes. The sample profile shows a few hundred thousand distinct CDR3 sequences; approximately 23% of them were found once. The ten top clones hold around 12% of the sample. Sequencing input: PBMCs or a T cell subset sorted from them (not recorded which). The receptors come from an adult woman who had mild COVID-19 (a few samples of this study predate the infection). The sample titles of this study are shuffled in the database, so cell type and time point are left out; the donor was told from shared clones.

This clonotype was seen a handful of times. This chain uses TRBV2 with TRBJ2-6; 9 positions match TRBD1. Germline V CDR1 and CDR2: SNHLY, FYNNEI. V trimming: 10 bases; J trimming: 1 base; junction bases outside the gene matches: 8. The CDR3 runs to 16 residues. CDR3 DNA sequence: TGTGCCAACGAGGGGACAGGGACGTCTGGGGCCAACGTCCTGACTTTC. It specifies CANEGTGTSGANVLTF.

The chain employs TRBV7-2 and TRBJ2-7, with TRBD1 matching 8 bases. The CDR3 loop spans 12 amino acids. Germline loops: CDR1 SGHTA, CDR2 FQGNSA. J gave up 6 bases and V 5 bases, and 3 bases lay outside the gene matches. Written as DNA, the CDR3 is TGTGCCAGCAGCCGGACAGGGTTCGAGCAGTACTTC. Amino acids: CASSRTGFEQYF.

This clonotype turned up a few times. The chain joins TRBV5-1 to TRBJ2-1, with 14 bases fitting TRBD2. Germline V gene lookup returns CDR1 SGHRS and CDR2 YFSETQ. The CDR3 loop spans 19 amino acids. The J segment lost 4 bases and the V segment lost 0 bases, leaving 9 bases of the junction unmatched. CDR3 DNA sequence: TGCGCCAGCAGCTTGGACAGGGGACTAGCGGGGGCCGCGTACAATGAGCAGTTCTTC. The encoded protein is CASSLDRGLAGAAYNEQFF.

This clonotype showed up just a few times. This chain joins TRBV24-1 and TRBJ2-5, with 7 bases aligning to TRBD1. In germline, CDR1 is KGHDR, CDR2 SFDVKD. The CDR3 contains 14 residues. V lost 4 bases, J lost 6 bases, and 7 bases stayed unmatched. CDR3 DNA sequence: TGTGCCACCAGTGACAACGACAGGGTAAAGACCCAGTACTTC. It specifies CATSDNDRVKTQYF.

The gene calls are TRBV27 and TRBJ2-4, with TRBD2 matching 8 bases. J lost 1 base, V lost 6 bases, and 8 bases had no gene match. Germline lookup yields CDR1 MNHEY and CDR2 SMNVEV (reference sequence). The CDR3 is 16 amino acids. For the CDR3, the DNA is TGTGCCAGCAGCCCCGGGGGGGGCAGGGCCAAAAACATTCAGTACTTC. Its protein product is CASSPGGGRAKNIQYF.

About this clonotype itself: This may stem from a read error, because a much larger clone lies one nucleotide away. DNA for the CDR3: TGTGCCAGCAGCTTCAGAGTTAGCGCTGAAGCTTTCTTT. Encoded protein: CASSFRVSAEAFF. The V and J genes are TRBV7-9 and TRBJ1-1; no firm D call. Germline CDR1 reads SEHNR; CDR2 reads FQNEAQ (reference sequence). The germline V and J ends were trimmed by 3 bases and 6 bases, with 11 bases remaining between them. This CDR3 is 13 amino acids long.

The CDR3 nucleotides read TGTGCCAGCTCACCGAATAGGGATGAGCAGTTCTTC. Translation: CASSPNRDEQFF. The rearrangement joins TRBV18 to TRBJ2-1; D call uncertain. This CDR3 region has 12 residues. The V end lost 3 bases, the J end lost 8 bases, and 8 bases lay between the germline ends. Germline V lookup: CDR1 KGHSH, CDR2 LQKENI.

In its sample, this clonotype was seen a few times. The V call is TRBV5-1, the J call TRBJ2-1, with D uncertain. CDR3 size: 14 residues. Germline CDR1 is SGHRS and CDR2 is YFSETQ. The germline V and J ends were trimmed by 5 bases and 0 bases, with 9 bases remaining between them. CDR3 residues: CASRSSSSYNEQFF. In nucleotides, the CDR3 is TGCGCCAGCAGATCGAGCAGCTCCTACAATGAGCAGTTCTTC.

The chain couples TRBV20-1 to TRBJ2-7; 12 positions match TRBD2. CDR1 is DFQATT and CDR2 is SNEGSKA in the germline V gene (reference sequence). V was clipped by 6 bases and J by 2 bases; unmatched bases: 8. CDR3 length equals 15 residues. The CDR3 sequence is CSATTTSGRTYEQYF. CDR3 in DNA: TGCAGTGCGACCACAACTAGCGGGAGGACCTACGAGCAGTACTTC.

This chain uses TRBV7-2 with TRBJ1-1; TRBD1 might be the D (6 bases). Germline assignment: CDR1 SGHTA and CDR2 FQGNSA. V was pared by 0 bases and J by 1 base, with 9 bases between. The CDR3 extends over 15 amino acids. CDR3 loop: CASSLAQGRNTEAFF. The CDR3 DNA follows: TGTGCCAGCAGCTTAGCGCAGGGGAGGAACACTGAAGCTTTCTTT.

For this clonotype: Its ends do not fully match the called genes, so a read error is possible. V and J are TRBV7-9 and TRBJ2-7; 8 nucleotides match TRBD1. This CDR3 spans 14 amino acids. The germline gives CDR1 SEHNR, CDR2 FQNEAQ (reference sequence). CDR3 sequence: CASSLFTGTGPPKF. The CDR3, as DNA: TGTGCCAGCAGCTTGTTCACCGGGACAGGACCGCCCAAGTTC. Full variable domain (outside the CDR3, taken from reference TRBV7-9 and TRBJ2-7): DTGVSQNPRHKITKRGQNVTFRCDPISEHNRLYWYRQTLGQGPEFLTYFQNEAQLEKSRLLSDRFSAERPKGSFSTLEIQRTEQGDSAMYLCASSLFTGTGPPKFGPGTRLTVT.

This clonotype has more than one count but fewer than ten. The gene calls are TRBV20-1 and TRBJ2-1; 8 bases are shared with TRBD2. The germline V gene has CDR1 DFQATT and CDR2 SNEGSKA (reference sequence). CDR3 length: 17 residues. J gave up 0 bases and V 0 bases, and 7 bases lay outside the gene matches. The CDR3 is CSARETSGESSYNEQFF. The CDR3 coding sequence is TGCAGTGCTAGAGAAACTAGCGGCGAAAGCTCCTACAATGAGCAGTTCTTC.

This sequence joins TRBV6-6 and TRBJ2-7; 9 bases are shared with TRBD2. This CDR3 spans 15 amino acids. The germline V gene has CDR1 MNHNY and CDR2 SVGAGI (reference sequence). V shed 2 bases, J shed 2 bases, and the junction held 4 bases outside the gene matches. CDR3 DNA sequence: TGTGCCAGCAGTTACGCTAGCGGGGTCACCTACGAGCAGTACTTC. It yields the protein CASSYASGVTYEQYF.

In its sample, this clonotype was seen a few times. The CDR3 nucleotides read TGCAGCGTGACTCCGGTGACAGGACTTTACGAGCAGTACTTC. Its translation: CSVTPVTGLYEQYF. V and J are TRBV29-1 and TRBJ2-7; D perhaps matches TRBD1 (6 bases). The V gene lost 6 bases and the J gene lost 4 bases, with 19 bases spanning the gap. Per germline, CDR1 SQVTM and CDR2 ANQGSEA. This CDR3 comprises 14 residues.

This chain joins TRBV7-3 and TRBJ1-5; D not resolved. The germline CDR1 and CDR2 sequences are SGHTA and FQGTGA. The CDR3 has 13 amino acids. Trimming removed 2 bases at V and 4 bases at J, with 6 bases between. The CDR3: CASSLWENQPQHF. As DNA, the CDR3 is TGTGCCAGCAGCTTATGGGAGAATCAGCCCCAGCATTTT.

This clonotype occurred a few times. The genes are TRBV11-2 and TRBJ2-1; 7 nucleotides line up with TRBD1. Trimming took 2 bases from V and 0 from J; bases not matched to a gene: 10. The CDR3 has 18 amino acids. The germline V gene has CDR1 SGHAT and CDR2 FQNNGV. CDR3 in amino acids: CASSLYPATGVSYNEQFF. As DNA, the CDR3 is TGTGCCAGCAGCTTATACCCCGCCACAGGGGTCTCCTACAATGAGCAGTTCTTC. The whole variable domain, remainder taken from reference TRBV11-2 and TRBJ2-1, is EAGVAQSPRYKIIEKRQSVAFWCNPISGHATLYWYQQILGQGPKLLIQFQNNGVVDDSQLPKDRFSAERLKGVDSTLKIQPAKLEDSAVYLCASSLYPATGVSYNEQFFGPGTRLTVL.

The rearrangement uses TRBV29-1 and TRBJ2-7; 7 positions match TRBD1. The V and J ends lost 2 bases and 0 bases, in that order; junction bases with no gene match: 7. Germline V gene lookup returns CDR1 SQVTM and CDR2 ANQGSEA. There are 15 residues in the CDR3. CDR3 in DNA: TGCAGCGTTGAAACCACGGACAGGAACTCCTACGAGCAGTACTTC. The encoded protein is CSVETTDRNSYEQYF.

CDR3 DNA: TGTGCCTCCCGACGGTCTAGAAGCACTTACGAGCAGTACTTC. It translates to CASRRSRSTYEQYF. The gene calls are TRBV5-5 and TRBJ2-7; D is uncertain. Germline CDR1 SGHKS, CDR2 YYEKEE (reference sequence). The V and J ends lost 10 bases and 4 bases respectively, with 21 bases between them. The CDR3 is 14 amino acids. The complete variable domain, with remaining parts taken from reference TRBV5-5 and TRBJ2-7, reads DAGVTQSPTHLIKTRGQQVTLRCSPISGHKSVSWYQQVLGQGPQFIFQYYEKEERGRGNFPDRFSARQFPNYSSELNVNALLLGDSALYLCASRRSRSTYEQYFGPGTRLTVT.

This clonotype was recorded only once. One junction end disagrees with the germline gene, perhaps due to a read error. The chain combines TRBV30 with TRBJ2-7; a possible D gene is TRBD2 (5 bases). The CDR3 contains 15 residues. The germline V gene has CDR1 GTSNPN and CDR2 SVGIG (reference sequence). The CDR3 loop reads CAWSPGVGRGYEQYF. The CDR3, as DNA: TGTGCATGGAGCCCCGGTGTAGGGAGAGGATACGAGCAGTACTTC. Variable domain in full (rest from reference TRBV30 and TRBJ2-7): SQTIHQWPATLVQPVGSPLSLECTVEGTSNPNLYWYRQAAGRGLQLLFYSVGIGQISSEVPQNLSASRPQDRQFILSSKKLLLSDSGFYLCAWSPGVGRGYEQYFGPGTRLTVT.

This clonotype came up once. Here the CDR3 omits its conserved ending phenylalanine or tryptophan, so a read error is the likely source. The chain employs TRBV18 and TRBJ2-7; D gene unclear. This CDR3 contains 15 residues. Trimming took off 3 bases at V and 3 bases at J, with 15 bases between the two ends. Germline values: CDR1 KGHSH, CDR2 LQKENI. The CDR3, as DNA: TGTGCCAGCTCACCGGTACCCCATGTCGACTACGAGCAGTACTTA. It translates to CASSPVPHVDYEQYL.

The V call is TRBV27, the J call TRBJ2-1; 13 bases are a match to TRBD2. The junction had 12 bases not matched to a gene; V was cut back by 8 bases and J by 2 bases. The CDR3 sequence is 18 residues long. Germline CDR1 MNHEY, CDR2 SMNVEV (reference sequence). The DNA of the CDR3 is TGTGCCAGCGACCCTGGGACTAGCGGGACAGCAACCTACAATGAGCAGTTCTTC. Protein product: CASDPGTSGTATYNEQFF.

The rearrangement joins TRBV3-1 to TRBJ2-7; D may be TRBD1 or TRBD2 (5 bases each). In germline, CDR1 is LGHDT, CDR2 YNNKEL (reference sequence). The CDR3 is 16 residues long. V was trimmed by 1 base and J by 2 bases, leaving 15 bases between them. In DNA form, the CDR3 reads TGTGCCAGCAGCCAAGCCGGGACCGGCTTCACCTACGAGCAGTACTTC. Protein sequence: CASSQAGTGFTYEQYF.

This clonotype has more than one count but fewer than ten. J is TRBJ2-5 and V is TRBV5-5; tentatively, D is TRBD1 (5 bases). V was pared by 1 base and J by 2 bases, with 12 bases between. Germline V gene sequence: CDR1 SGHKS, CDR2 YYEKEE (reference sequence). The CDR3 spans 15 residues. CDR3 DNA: TGTGCCAGCAGCTTGAACGGCGGACAACAAGAGACCCAGTACTTC. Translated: CASSLNGGQQETQYF.

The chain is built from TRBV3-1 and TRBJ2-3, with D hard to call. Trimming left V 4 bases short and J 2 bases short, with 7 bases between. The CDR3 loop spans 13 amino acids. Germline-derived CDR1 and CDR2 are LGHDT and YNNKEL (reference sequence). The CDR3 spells CASSPHPTDTQYF. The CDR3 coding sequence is TGTGCCAGCAGCCCCCACCCCACAGATACGCAGTATTTT.

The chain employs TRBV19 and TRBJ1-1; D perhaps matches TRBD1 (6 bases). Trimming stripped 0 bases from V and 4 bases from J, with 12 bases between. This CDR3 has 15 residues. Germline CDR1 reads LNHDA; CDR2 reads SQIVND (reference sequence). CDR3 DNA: TGTGCCAGTAGTATAGATACAGGGACGAGCACTGAAGCTTTCTTT. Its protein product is CASSIDTGTSTEAFF.

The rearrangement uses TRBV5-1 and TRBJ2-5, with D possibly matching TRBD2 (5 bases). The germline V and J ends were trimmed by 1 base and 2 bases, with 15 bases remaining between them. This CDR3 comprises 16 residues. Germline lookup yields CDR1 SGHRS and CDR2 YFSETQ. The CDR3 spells CASSLRGPGVQETQYF. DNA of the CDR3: TGCGCCAGCAGCTTGAGAGGGCCGGGCGTACAAGAGACCCAGTACTTC.

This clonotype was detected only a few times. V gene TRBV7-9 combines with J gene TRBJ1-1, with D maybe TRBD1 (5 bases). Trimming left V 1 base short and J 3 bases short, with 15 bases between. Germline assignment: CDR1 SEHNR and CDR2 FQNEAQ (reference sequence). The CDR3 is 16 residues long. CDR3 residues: CASSLEVYAGDTEAFF. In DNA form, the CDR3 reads TGTGCCAGCAGCTTAGAGGTGTACGCGGGGGACACTGAAGCTTTCTTT.

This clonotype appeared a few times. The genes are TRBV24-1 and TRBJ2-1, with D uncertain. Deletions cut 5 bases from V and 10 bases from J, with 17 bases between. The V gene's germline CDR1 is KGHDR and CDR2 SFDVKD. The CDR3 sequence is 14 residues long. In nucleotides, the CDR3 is TGTGCCACCAGTGCCGAGGCCAGGTTTGGGGAGCAGTTCTTC. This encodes CATSAEARFGEQFF.

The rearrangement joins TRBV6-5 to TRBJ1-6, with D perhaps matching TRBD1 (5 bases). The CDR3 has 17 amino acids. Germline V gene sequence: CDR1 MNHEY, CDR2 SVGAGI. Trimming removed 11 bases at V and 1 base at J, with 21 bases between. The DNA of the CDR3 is TGTGCCGGCACGTGGGGCGCATGGTCGTCCTATAATTCACCCCTCCACTTT. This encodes CAGTWGAWSSYNSPLHF.

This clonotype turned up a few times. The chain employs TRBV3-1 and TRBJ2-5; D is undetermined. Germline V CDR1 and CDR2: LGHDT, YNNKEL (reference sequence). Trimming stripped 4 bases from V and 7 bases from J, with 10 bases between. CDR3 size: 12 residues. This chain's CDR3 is CASSLSSGTQYF. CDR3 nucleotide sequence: TGTGCCAGCAGCCTCTCATCTGGGACCCAGTACTTC.